This T cell receptor beta chain was sequenced for a study of vaccination effects on CD4 cells after COVID-19 (dated by TCRdb to 2021 to 2024). Broadly, across the study: Post-vaccine samples across the study were collected a median of 72 days after the second dose, with a range of 14 to 241. In the study, cultures from other donors were sequenced using the Oncomine TCR Beta short-read assay on an Illumina iSeq 100. Altogether, over 9 COVID-19 convalescent patients and a handful of SARS-CoV-2-naive healthy vaccine recipients made up the full study. The study compared SARS-CoV-2 spike-specific CD4+ TCR repertoires before and after mRNA vaccination in COVID-19 convalescent patients and infection-naive vaccine recipients.

From its cysteine to its phenylalanine, the CDR3 spans 15 amino acids. Of all the DNA, just the CDR3 is kept, 45 bases in frame from base 1. A distance of 16 bases separates the germline ends of V and J, which lose 3 bases and 5 bases respectively. CDR1 SEHNR and CDR2 FQNEAQ are derived from the germline V gene (reference sequence). The ViraFEST assay stimulated PBMC with viral peptide pools and then used TCR sequencing to identify antigen-specific CD4+ T cell clonotypes by expansion. After around ten days of culture, CD4+ T cells were isolated with the EasySep CD4+ T cell isolation kit. Each participant got two doses of an mRNA SARS-CoV-2 vaccine, either BNT162b2 or mRNA-1273. Healthy vaccine recipients had no prior SARS-CoV-2 infection, confirmed by negative nucleocapsid antibodies before and after vaccination. Each well held two million PBMC cultured in IMDM containing approximately 5% human AB serum, about 10 IU/ml IL-2 and gentamicin, along with around 11 ug/ml peptides. On days 3 and 7, half of the culture medium was replaced with fresh IL-2-containing medium. Unless noted otherwise, every peptide stimulation condition was grown in triplicate wells. Using Ficoll-Paque Plus gradient centrifugation, PBMC were separated from whole blood and then either used fresh or cryopreserved at -140C. The overlapping peptide pools covered the spike proteins of SARS-CoV-2 as well as those of the common cold coronaviruses HCoV-NL63, HCoV-OC43 and HCoV-229E. The QIAamp micro DNA kit was used to extract genomic DNA from the cultured CD4+ T cells.

The library came from the immunoSEQ multiplex PCR assay. TCR beta CDR3 sequencing was performed on DNA from the cultured, isolated CD4+ T cells. The original pipeline was this. Non-productive TCR sequences were removed, reads were trimmed to the CDR3 region, and CDR3s of at least 7 amino acids were retained. The MANAFEST web app was used to identify antigen-specific clonotypes by comparing expansion in peptide wells with expansion in reference cultures. To be called positive, a clone needed expansion at FDR<0.05 compared with the reference and with all other wells, an odds ratio greater than 5, and a frequency greater than 0.1% in two replicate wells. Clonotypes significantly expanded in SARS-CoV-2 spike wells and in at least one common cold coronavirus spike condition were defined as cross-reactive. CDR3 similarity was assessed by Levenshtein distance using the stringdist R package, and unrooted trees were constructed with ape in R 3.6.1. In TCRdb, the immuneACCESS table is reduced to in-frame sequences with V and J assigned. These tables do not hold every clone; where another copy was compared, an unresolved V gene accounts for under half, and the others remain unexplained. V and J calls and clone size come straight from that table; D and trimming were deduced from the DNA. For this sample there are 20,000 to 30,000 clones; approximately 69% appear just once. Around 8.4% of the sample belongs to the ten largest clones.

With respect to this clone: The clone's antigen remains unknown. Nothing much larger sits one base from this clone, and base qualities are not available.

Overall study outcomes, separate from this receptor: Among healthy vaccine recipients, nearly all vaccine-induced clones were SARS-CoV-2 mono-reactive, and only 1 of 255 was cross-reactive with common cold coronaviruses. Only a small number of convalescent patients were included, and no early post-infection timepoints were available, which limited the study. Marked clonal contraction was observed in both infection-induced and vaccine-induced clones at late post-vaccination timepoints, consistent with waning T cell responses.

This TCR was recovered from a human donor who received a COVID-19 vaccine. The material was CD4+ T cells from PBMCs cultured with SARS-CoV-2 spike peptides, obtained after COVID-19 vaccination. The cell subset or site label here, explained by the study, means: SARS-CoV-2 spike overlapping peptide pool stimulation. The chain is made from TRBV7-9 and TRBJ1-1; TRBD1 is a possible D gene, resting on 5 matching bases. The DNA sequence is TGTGCCAGCAGCTTTAGGCCGGGGGGTCGAACTGAAGCTTTCTTT. Protein translation: CASSFRPGGRTEAFF.